This entry lists 7 T cell receptor beta chains sequenced from one sample in a study of T-cell reconstitution after alpha-beta-depleted transplantation in children. Using unique molecular identifiers, the investigators prepared the TCRbeta library. Each CDR3 protein is one row after TCRdb ran MiXCR on the PCR reads. The top ten hold around 5.3% of the sample, which has 700,000 to 950,000 distinct CDR3 sequences, roughly 15% seen once. Sequenced here: PBMCs, mostly from graft donor cells, sampled 360 days after TCRalphabeta/CD19-depleted stem cell transplant. The source of these receptors is a male patient younger than 18 who had a stem cell transplant for acute lymphoblastic leukemia, so the T cells may come from the graft donor.

CDR3 sequence (DNA): TGTGCCAGCCGTTCTACCCTCGACTATGGCTACACCTTC. Translated, it gives CASRSTLDYGYTF. This rearrangement joins TRBV12-3 or TRBV12-4 to TRBJ1-2; D is ambiguous. This CDR3 is built from 13 residues. Trimming pared 8 bases from V and 3 bases from J, leaving 13 bases between.

The J gene is TRBJ2-3, the V gene TRBV7-3; D uncertain. CDR1 SGHTA and CDR2 FQGTGA come from the germline V gene. The CDR3 consists of 14 residues. V dropped 1 base and J dropped 3 bases, with 8 bases sitting between them. Here the CDR3 DNA reads TGTGCCAGCAGCTTAAGTGCCATGACAGATACGCAGTATTTT. Translated: CASSLSAMTDTQYF.

This clonotype was picked up many times. The gene calls are TRBV9 and TRBJ2-2; no reliable D call. CDR1 and CDR2 from the germline V gene are SGDLS and YYNGEE. This CDR3 is 12 amino acids long. V lost 4 bases to trimming and J lost 6 bases, with 7 bases between them. In DNA, the CDR3 is TGTGCCAGCAGCCCACACCCCGGGGAGCTGTTTTTT. Amino acid sequence: CASSPHPGELFF.

This chain links TRBV5-1 with TRBJ1-1; TRBD1 agrees at 8 bases. Unmatched junction bases numbered 8, after V lost 6 bases and J lost 7 bases. The germline CDR1 and CDR2 sequences are SGHRS and YFSETQ. The CDR3 is 13 residues long. In DNA, the CDR3 is TGCGCCAGCACCCCGACAGGGGCTTTTGAAGCTTTCTTT. It translates to CASTPTGAFEAFF.

The sample holds a few counts of this clonotype. This rearrangement joins TRBV20-1 to TRBJ2-1; 7 bases are shared with TRBD2. CDR3 length: 12 residues. J was trimmed by 7 bases and V by 7 bases; bases with no gene match: 7. The germline V gene encodes CDR1 DFQATT and CDR2 SNEGSKA (reference sequence). CDR3 sequence (DNA): TGCAGTGGTGGGAGGGCCATAAATGAGCAGTTCTTC. It encodes CSGGRAINEQFF.

This chain links TRBV11-1 with TRBJ2-1; 9 bases are shared with TRBD2. V lost 5 bases to trimming and J lost 3 bases; unmatched junction nucleotides: 17. From germline, CDR1 is SGHAT and CDR2 FQDESV (reference sequence). CDR3 length equals 19 residues. CDR3 in amino acids: CASSNIGGLAGRGYNEQFF. DNA for the CDR3: TGTGCCAGCAGCAACATAGGCGGTCTAGCGGGAAGGGGCTACAATGAGCAGTTCTTC.

This clonotype was counted many times. The V and J genes are TRBV28 and TRBJ2-4; 8 bases agree with TRBD1. J gave up 6 bases and V 3 bases, and 4 bases lay outside the gene matches. Looked up from germline, CDR1 is MDHEN and CDR2 is SYDVKM. The CDR3 sequence is 14 residues long. The CDR3 DNA sequence: TGTGCCAGCAGTTTTGGACAGGGAGGAAACATTCAGTACTTC. This translates into CASSFGQGGNIQYF.